The sequence of this T cell receptor beta chain was determined in a study of cytomegalovirus exposure and HLA in healthy donors. Of note for this clone: What it binds is unknown.

The PCR ran on 60 Vbeta and 13 Jbeta primers. TCRdb's table, derived via immunoSEQ multiplex PCR, lists solely in-frame clones and lacks some. This sample yields approximately 170,000 clones, of which 80% to 85% are seen a single time; approximately 1.2% belongs to the top ten. Germline V gene sequence: CDR1 MNHEY, CDR2 SMNVEV (reference sequence). This CDR3 contains 16 residues. Unmatched junction bases numbered 11, after V lost 4 bases and J lost 4 bases. Study results and caveats: What TCR beta sequences reportedly achieved was accurate prediction of HLA-A and HLA-B alleles in most subjects. HLA alleles showed associations with about 15,000 TCR beta sequences in a later analysis, at a 0.05 false discovery rate. Reports described diagnosis of cytomegalovirus status by the classifier as highly specific and sensitive.

The specimen was PBMCs. The gene calls are TRBV27 and TRBJ2-5; 8 positions match TRBD2. This receptor was taken from a boy aged 2 to 10 in good health and CMV-seronegative. The CDR3 loop reads CASSSHESSGRETQYF. The CDR3 DNA is TGTGCCAGCAGTTCCCACGAGTCCAGCGGGAGAGAGACCCAGTACTTC.